One sample yielded the 16 T cell receptor beta chains listed below, sequenced in a study of T cells after yellow fever vaccination. TCRdb ran MiXCR on the 5' RACE reads and lists one entry per CDR3 protein. This sample has about 340,000 distinct CDR3 sequences, with around 13% found just once. The material sequenced was CD4+ T cells sorted from PBMCs, taken 15 days after the yellow fever booster vaccination. The receptors here all came from a young man who received the YFV17D yellow fever vaccine.

This clonotype was seen only a few times. The chain combines TRBV5-1 with TRBJ2-3; 7 positions agree with TRBD1. CDR3 length: 14 amino acids. V trimming: 2 bases; J trimming: 5 bases; junction bases outside the gene matches: 5. The germline gives CDR1 SGHRS, CDR2 YFSETQ. The DNA of the CDR3 is TGCGCCAGCAGCTTCGACAGGGTCGGAGATACGCAGTATTTT. It is translated as CASSFDRVGDTQYF.

There are a few counts of this clonotype. J is TRBJ1-6 and V is TRBV20-1, with D possibly matching TRBD1 (6 bases). Deletions cut 7 bases from V and 14 bases from J, with 12 bases between. The CDR3 has 10 residues. The V gene's germline CDR1 is DFQATT and CDR2 SNEGSKA (reference sequence). CDR3 in amino acids: CSVQDSALHF. In nucleotides, the CDR3 is TGCAGTGTTCAGGACAGCGCCCTCCACTTT.

This clonotype came up a few times. CDR3 sequence (DNA): TGTGCCAGCAGTCAGAGGGGCGCTGGAAACACCATATATTTT. It yields the protein CASSQRGAGNTIYF. This chain uses TRBV3-1 with TRBJ1-3, with a weak D call TRBD1 (5 bases). From germline, CDR1 is LGHDT and CDR2 YNNKEL (reference sequence). The ends were cut back, 6 bases at V and 2 bases at J, with 11 bases in the middle. This CDR3 has 14 amino acids.

Many counts were recorded for this clonotype. The rearrangement links TRBV7-2 to TRBJ2-1, with a tentative D call TRBD2 (6 bases). The CDR3 extends over 15 amino acids. CDR1 is SGHTA and CDR2 is FQGNSA in the germline V gene. The V gene lost 4 bases and the J gene lost 2 bases, with 12 bases spanning the gap. The CDR3 is CASSSLGGAYNEQFF. The CDR3 coding sequence is TGTGCCAGCAGCTCACTGGGCGGGGCCTACAATGAGCAGTTCTTC.

The V call is TRBV24-1, the J call TRBJ2-3; 12 bases are a match to TRBD1. With 7 bases clipped from V and 4 bases from J, the junction kept 5 bases outside the gene matches. The germline V gene has CDR1 KGHDR and CDR2 SFDVKD. CDR3 size: 15 residues. CDR3 coding DNA: TGTGCCACCAGGGGACAGGGGGCGGCGTCAGATACGCAGTATTTT. This translates into CATRGQGAASDTQYF.

This clonotype has a count of ten or more. The rearrangement joins TRBV7-9 to TRBJ2-5, with a weak D call TRBD1 (6 bases). The V and J ends lost 5 bases and 5 bases respectively, with 21 bases between them. The germline V gene has CDR1 SEHNR and CDR2 FQNEAQ (reference sequence). This CDR3 is built from 16 residues. CDR3 in amino acids: CASSGPLGHGEETQYF. The DNA of the CDR3 is TGTGCCAGCAGCGGCCCCTTGGGACATGGGGAGGAGACCCAGTACTTC.

The chain uses TRBV27 and TRBJ1-6; the D gene is possibly TRBD1 (6 bases). The CDR3 runs 16 residues. Trimming cost V 9 bases and J 6 bases, with 21 bases left between them. Germline V lookup: CDR1 MNHEY, CDR2 SMNVEV (reference sequence). CDR3 in amino acids: CASKIGPGAGNSPLHF. For the CDR3, the DNA is TGTGCCAGTAAGATAGGGCCAGGGGCAGGTAATTCACCCCTCCACTTT.

This clonotype has only a few counts. The V gene is TRBV10-3, the J gene TRBJ2-3, with D perhaps matching TRBD1 (5 bases). The V gene's germline CDR1 is ENHRY and CDR2 SYGVKD. Trimming cost V 6 bases and J 4 bases, with 11 bases left between them. The CDR3 has 13 residues. The CDR3 DNA is TGTGCCATCAGAGGGGTCTCTGCAGATACGCAGTATTTT. This translates into CAIRGVSADTQYF.

This clonotype was seen only a few times. V and J are TRBV27 and TRBJ2-1; D gene unclear. This CDR3 spans 13 amino acids. Germline V gives CDR1 MNHEY, CDR2 SMNVEV (reference sequence). Trimming removed 3 bases from V and 5 bases from J, with 8 bases in between. CDR3 bases: TGTGCCAGCAGTTTCTTTCCAAACAATGAGCAGTTCTTC. Protein: CASSFFPNNEQFF.

The chain links TRBV4-3 to TRBJ2-3; 14 nucleotides match TRBD2. This CDR3 region has 19 residues. Trimming at V came to 5 bases and at J to 4 bases, leaving 14 bases not matched to a gene. CDR1 LGHNA and CDR2 YSLEER come from the germline V gene. As DNA, the CDR3 is TGCGCCAGCAGCTATGGACTAGCGGGGGGTCTATTCGTCTCAGATACGCAGTATTTT. Translated: CASSYGLAGGLFVSDTQYF.

This clonotype was counted at least ten times. V and J are TRBV6-6 and TRBJ2-4, with D maybe TRBD1 (5 bases). This CDR3 comprises 12 residues. The ends were cut back, 8 bases at V and 5 bases at J, with 10 bases in the middle. Per germline, CDR1 MNHNY and CDR2 SVGAGI (reference sequence). CDR3 nucleotides: TGTGCCAGCGGAAAACAGGAAAACATTCAGTACTTC. Translation gives CASGKQENIQYF.

This clonotype was seen many times. The chain carries TRBV5-1 and TRBJ1-1, with D hard to call. The CDR3 sequence is 16 residues long. Per germline, CDR1 SGHRS and CDR2 YFSETQ. Trimming left V 0 bases short and J 0 bases short, with 12 bases between. The CDR3 DNA is TGCGCCAGCAGCTTGGCCACAGCCGAGATGAACACTGAAGCTTTCTTT. Its translation is CASSLATAEMNTEAFF.

The chain couples TRBV12-3 or TRBV12-4 to TRBJ2-5, with 11 bases fitting TRBD2. CDR3 length: 15 residues. V lost 11 bases, J lost 3 bases, and 11 bases stayed unmatched. CDR3 nucleotide sequence: TGTGCCTGCCGACGAGAGGGACTAGCGGAAGAGACCCAGTACTTC. Translation: CACRREGLAEETQYF.

There are a few counts of this clonotype. V gene TRBV6-5 combines with J gene TRBJ1-1; D is ambiguous. Germline V lookup: CDR1 MNHEY, CDR2 SVGAGI. V was cut by 6 bases and J by 1 base, with 9 bases left in between. This CDR3 has 13 amino acids. The CDR3 DNA sequence: TGTGCCAGCAGCGATCAGGAGAACACTGAAGCTTTCTTT. Translating gives CASSDQENTEAFF.

This clonotype was seen many times. This chain links TRBV7-9 with TRBJ2-6, with D uncertain. The CDR3 is made up of 13 amino acids. Germline CDR1 SEHNR, CDR2 FQNEAQ (reference sequence). Trimming pared 6 bases from V and 4 bases from J, leaving 7 bases between. CDR3 region: CASSSWGANVLTF. In DNA, the CDR3 is TGTGCCAGCAGTTCGTGGGGGGCCAACGTCCTGACTTTC.

This clonotype was seen only a few times. CDR3 in DNA: TGCAGCGTGGCCGGGACGGGAACCACCGGGGAGCTGTTTTTT. It is translated as CSVAGTGTTGELFF. The V and J genes are TRBV29-1 and TRBJ2-2, with D perhaps TRBD1 or TRBD2 (5 bases each). The V gene lost 6 bases and the J gene lost 4 bases, with 15 bases spanning the gap. Per the germline V gene, CDR1 is SQVTM and CDR2 is ANQGSEA. The CDR3 totals 14 residues.